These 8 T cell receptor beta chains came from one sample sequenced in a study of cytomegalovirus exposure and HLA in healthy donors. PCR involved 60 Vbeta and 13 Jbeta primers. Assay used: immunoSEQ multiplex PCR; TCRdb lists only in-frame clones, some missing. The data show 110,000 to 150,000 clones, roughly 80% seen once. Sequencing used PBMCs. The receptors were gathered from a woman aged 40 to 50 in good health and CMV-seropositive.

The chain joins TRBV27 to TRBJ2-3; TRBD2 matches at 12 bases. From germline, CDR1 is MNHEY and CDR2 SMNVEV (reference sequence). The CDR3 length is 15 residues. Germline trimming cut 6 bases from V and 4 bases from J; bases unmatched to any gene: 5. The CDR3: CASSPLAGGSDTQYF. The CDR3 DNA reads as TGTGCCAGCAGCCCCCTAGCGGGGGGGTCAGATACGCAGTATTTT.

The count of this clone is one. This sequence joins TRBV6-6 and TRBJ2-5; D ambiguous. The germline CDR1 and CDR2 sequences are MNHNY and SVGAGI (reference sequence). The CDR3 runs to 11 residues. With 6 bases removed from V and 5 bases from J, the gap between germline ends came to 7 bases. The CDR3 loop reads CASRGRETQYF. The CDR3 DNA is TGTGCCAGCAGGGGCCGGGAGACCCAGTACTTC.

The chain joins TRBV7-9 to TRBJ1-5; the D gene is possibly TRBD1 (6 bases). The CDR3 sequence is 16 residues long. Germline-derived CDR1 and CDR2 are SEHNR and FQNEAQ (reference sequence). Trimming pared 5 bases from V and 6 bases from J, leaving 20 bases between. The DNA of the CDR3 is TGTGCCAGCAGCACCTCCCAGGACAGTCCTAGTCAGCCCCAGCATTTT. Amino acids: CASSTSQDSPSQPQHF.

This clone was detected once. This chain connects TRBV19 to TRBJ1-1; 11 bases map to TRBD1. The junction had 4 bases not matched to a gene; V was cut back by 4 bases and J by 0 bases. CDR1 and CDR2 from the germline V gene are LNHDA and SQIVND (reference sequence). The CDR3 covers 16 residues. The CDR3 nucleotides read TGTGCCAGTAGTAGAGGACAGGGGGCTTTGAACACTGAAGCTTTCTTT. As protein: CASSRGQGALNTEAFF.

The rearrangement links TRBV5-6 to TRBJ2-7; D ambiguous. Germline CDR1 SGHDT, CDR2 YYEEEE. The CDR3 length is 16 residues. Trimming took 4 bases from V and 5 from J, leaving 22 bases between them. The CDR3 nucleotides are TGTGCCAGCAGCCGCGGAACTACGGGTTGGCATAACGAGCAGTACTTC. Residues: CASSRGTTGWHNEQYF.

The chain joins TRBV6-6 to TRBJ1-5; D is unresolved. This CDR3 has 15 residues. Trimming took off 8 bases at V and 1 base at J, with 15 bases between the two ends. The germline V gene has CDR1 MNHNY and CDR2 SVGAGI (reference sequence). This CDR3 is CASRKEGESNQPQHF. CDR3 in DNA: TGTGCCAGCCGGAAGGAGGGAGAAAGCAATCAGCCCCAGCATTTT.

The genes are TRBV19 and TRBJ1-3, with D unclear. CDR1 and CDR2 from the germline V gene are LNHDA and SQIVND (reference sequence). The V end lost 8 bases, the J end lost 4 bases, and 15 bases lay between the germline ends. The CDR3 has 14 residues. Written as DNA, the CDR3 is TGTGCCAGTCGTAACCCGGGATCCGGAAACACCATATATTTT. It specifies CASRNPGSGNTIYF. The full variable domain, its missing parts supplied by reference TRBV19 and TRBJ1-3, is DGGITQSPKYLFRKEGQNVTLSCEQNLNHDAMYWYRQDPGQGLRLIYYSQIVNDFQKGDIAEGYSVSREKKESFPLTVTSAQKNPTAFYLCASRNPGSGNTIYFGEGSWLTVV.

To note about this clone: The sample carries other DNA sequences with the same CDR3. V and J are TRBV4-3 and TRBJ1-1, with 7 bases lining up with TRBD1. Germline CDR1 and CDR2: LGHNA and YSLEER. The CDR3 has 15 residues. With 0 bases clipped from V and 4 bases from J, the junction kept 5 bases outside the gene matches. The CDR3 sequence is CASSQDPGGGTEAFF. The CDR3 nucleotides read TGCGCCAGCAGCCAAGATCCAGGGGGTGGCACTGAAGCTTTCTTT.